The 19 T cell receptor beta chains below all came from one sample that was sequenced in a study of blood T cell repertoires in COVID-19 (dated by TCRdb to the early 2020s). Library generation was performed with the immunoSEQ multiplex PCR assay. TCRdb retrieved this table from immuneACCESS and kept in-frame rearrangements only. Not all clones are present; in checked studies, unresolved V genes account for under half, and no reason is known for the remainder. This sample is represented by under 450,000 clones; roughly 90% of them were singletons. The top ten clonotypes cover more than 0.85% of the sample. Sequenced sample: PBMCs or T cells enriched from blood (not recorded which). Receptor source: a woman aged 40 to 50 who had been exposed to COVID-19.

V gene TRBV15 combines with J gene TRBJ2-2; tentatively, D is TRBD2 (6 bases). Germline V gene sequence: CDR1 LNHNV, CDR2 YYDKDF (reference sequence). Between the trimmed V and J ends, which lost 1 base and 7 bases, there was a span of 10 bases. This CDR3 is built from 14 residues. As DNA, the CDR3 is TGTGCCACCAGCAGAGGTAGCGGTTTCGGGGAGCTGTTTTTT. This translates into CATSRGSGFGELFF.

The V gene is TRBV5-1, the J gene TRBJ1-5, with no clear D. Germline lookup yields CDR1 SGHRS and CDR2 YFSETQ. With 4 bases removed from V and 0 bases from J, the gap between germline ends came to 8 bases. The CDR3 has 14 amino acids. CDR3 coding DNA: TGCGCCAGCAGCCTCGACATTAGCAATCAGCCCCAGCATTTT. Translating gives CASSLDISNQPQHF.

The J gene is TRBJ1-2, the V gene TRBV27; 10 bases align to TRBD1. This CDR3 contains 17 residues. J gave up 2 bases and V 5 bases, and 11 bases lay outside the gene matches. Germline lookup yields CDR1 MNHEY and CDR2 SMNVEV (reference sequence). Here the CDR3 DNA reads TGTGCCAGCAGTCGCCTGACCGGGACAGGGGCCAACTATGGCTACACCTTC. Its translation: CASSRLTGTGANYGYTF.

This chain connects TRBV7-9 to TRBJ1-2; 10 positions match TRBD1. V dropped 8 bases and J dropped 2; count of bases not matched to a gene: 5. Germline V gene sequence: CDR1 SEHNR, CDR2 FQNEAQ (reference sequence). This CDR3 is built from 14 residues. The CDR3 sequence is CASYEGQGNYGYTF. The CDR3 DNA is TGTGCCAGCTATGAGGGACAGGGGAACTATGGCTACACCTTC.

The CDR3 DNA follows: TGTGCCAGCAGCCCAGACAGGGGAAGGAAGGCTTTCTTT. Residues: CASSPDRGRKAFF. J is TRBJ1-1 and V is TRBV11-2; the match to TRBD1 covers 8 bases. V trimming: 5 bases; J trimming: 11 bases; junction bases outside the gene matches: 10. CDR1 is SGHAT, CDR2 FQNNGV, per germline. The CDR3 sequence is 13 residues long.

Here the CDR3 DNA reads TGCGCCAGCAGCTTTGGTCGGGGGGGCTCCTACGAGCAGTACTTC. Its translation is CASSFGRGGSYEQYF. This rearrangement joins TRBV5-1 to TRBJ2-7; 8 nucleotides match TRBD2. V shed 2 bases, J shed 0 bases, and the junction held 4 bases outside the gene matches. Per the germline V gene, CDR1 is SGHRS and CDR2 is YFSETQ. This CDR3 spans 15 amino acids.

The V call is TRBV7-8, the J call TRBJ2-7; the D is unclear. The CDR3 extends over 13 amino acids. From germline, CDR1 is SGHVS and CDR2 FQNEAQ. With 4 bases removed from V and 0 bases from J, the gap between germline ends came to 7 bases. The CDR3 sequence: CASSSLSSYEQYF. The CDR3 nucleotides read TGTGCCAGCAGCTCCCTTAGCTCCTACGAGCAGTACTTC.

The genes are TRBV10-1 and TRBJ2-3; tentatively, D is TRBD2 (6 bases). Germline V gene data show CDR1 as WNHNN and CDR2 as SYGVQD (reference sequence). V lost 3 bases, J lost 0 bases, and 16 bases lay in between. The CDR3 has 17 residues. CDR3: CASSDLDGRSSTDTQYF. The CDR3 DNA follows: TGCGCCAGCAGTGACCTGGACGGGAGATCTAGCACAGATACGCAGTATTTT.

The chain joins TRBV10-3 to TRBJ1-2, with 10 bases matching TRBD1. V lost 4 bases, J lost 6 bases, and 5 bases stayed unmatched. CDR1 is ENHRY, CDR2 SYGVKD, per germline. The length of the CDR3 is 14 residues. DNA of the CDR3: TGTGCCATCAGTGGACAGGGGGCAGCAAATGGCTACACCTTC. Its translation is CAISGQGAANGYTF.

The table lists this clone with a few counts. J is TRBJ2-7 and V is TRBV7-9, with D perhaps TRBD2 (5 bases). The CDR3 has 13 residues. Germline values: CDR1 SEHNR, CDR2 FQNEAQ (reference sequence). V lost 5 bases to trimming and J lost 3 bases, with 11 bases between them. The CDR3 sequence: CASSSGLLYEQYF. The CDR3 region has the DNA TGTGCCAGCAGCAGTGGACTCCTCTACGAGCAGTACTTC.

The chain links TRBV19 to TRBJ2-1; D might be TRBD2 (6 bases). Germline V gene sequence: CDR1 LNHDA, CDR2 SQIVND (reference sequence). V gave up 10 bases and J gave up 7 bases, with 14 bases separating them. The CDR3 is made up of 12 amino acids. The CDR3, as DNA: TGTGCCACTGGCGGGATGATTAATGAGCAGTTCTTC. Protein: CATGGMINEQFF.

The chain recombines TRBV6-5 with TRBJ1-1; D may be TRBD1 (5 bases). Germline assignment: CDR1 MNHEY and CDR2 SVGAGI. There are 14 residues in the CDR3. Trimming shortened V by 7 bases and J by 0 bases, and 12 bases separated the two germline ends. The CDR3 here is CASILDRVNTEAFF. CDR3 DNA: TGTGCCAGCATCCTCGACAGAGTGAACACTGAAGCTTTCTTT.

CDR3 sequence (DNA): TGTGCCAGCAGTTTCCGCGGGGGGGTAGGTCAGCCCCAGCATTTT. It codes for CASSFRGGVGQPQHF. The chain combines TRBV6-5 with TRBJ1-5; TRBD1 might be the D (5 bases). Germline V gives CDR1 MNHEY, CDR2 SVGAGI. Between the trimmed V and J ends, which lost 4 bases and 6 bases, there was a span of 16 bases. This CDR3 has 15 residues.

CDR3 nucleotide sequence: TGTGCCAGCAGCTCAGACAGGCCTCATGAAGCTTTCTTT. As protein: CASSSDRPHEAFF. The chain recombines TRBV12-3 or TRBV12-4 with TRBJ1-1, with D possibly matching TRBD1 (6 bases). CDR3 size: 13 residues. Trimming cost V 6 bases and J 7 bases, with 15 bases left between them.

The chain employs TRBV21-1 and TRBJ1-3. TRBV21-1 has pseudogene status. There are 16 residues in the CDR3. The CDR3 protein is CASSPPCGFSGNTIYF. For the CDR3, the DNA is TGTGCCAGCAGTCCACCCTGCGGTTTCTCTGGAAACACCATATATTTT.

The rearrangement joins TRBV7-9 to TRBJ1-5, with D tentatively TRBD1 (5 bases). The CDR3 spans 15 residues. Germline assignment: CDR1 SEHNR and CDR2 FQNEAQ (reference sequence). Trimming pared 6 bases from V and 7 bases from J, leaving 19 bases between. CDR3 DNA sequence: TGTGCCAGCAGTACATTCCGGGCGCGGGGGCAGCCCCAGCATTTT. Residues: CASSTFRARGQPQHF. The entire variable domain, with the rest obtained from reference TRBV7-9 and TRBJ1-5, is as follows: DTGVSQNPRHKITKRGQNVTFRCDPISEHNRLYWYRQTLGQGPEFLTYFQNEAQLEKSRLLSDRFSAERPKGSFSTLEIQRTEQGDSAMYLCASSTFRARGQPQHFGDGTRLSIL.

V and J are TRBV7-2 and TRBJ2-1; D may be TRBD1 (6 bases). The germline V gene encodes CDR1 SGHTA and CDR2 FQGNSA. The ends were cut back, 5 bases at V and 8 bases at J, with 22 bases in the middle. There are 16 residues in the CDR3. For the CDR3, the DNA is TGTGCCAGCAGCGCCATCACAGGGTCTATACTAGATGAGCAGTTCTTC. Protein sequence: CASSAITGSILDEQFF.

The rearrangement joins TRBV5-1 to TRBJ1-4; the D gene is possibly TRBD1 (6 bases). The CDR3 loop spans 15 amino acids. V was trimmed by 4 bases and J by 3 bases, leaving 13 bases between them. Germline V gives CDR1 SGHRS, CDR2 YFSETQ. CDR3 residues: CASSAPTGSNEKLFF. The CDR3 DNA sequence: TGCGCCAGCAGCGCGCCGACAGGCTCTAATGAAAAACTGTTTTTT.

The chain couples TRBV29-1 to TRBJ1-2, with 8 nucleotides matching TRBD1. The CDR3 sequence is 13 residues long. Germline CDR1 reads SQVTM; CDR2 reads ANQGSEA. The ends lost 5 bases at V and 3 bases at J; junction bases unmatched: 5. CDR3 in DNA: TGCAGCGTTCTCGGACAGGGCGACTATGGCTACACCTTC. The encoded protein is CSVLGQGDYGYTF. The entire variable domain, with the rest obtained from reference TRBV29-1 and TRBJ1-2, is as follows: SAVISQKPSRDICQRGTSLTIQCQVDSQVTMMFWYRQQPGQSLTLIATANQGSEATYESGFVIDKFPISRPNLTFSTLTVSNMSPEDSSIYLCSVLGQGDYGYTFGSGTRLTVV.